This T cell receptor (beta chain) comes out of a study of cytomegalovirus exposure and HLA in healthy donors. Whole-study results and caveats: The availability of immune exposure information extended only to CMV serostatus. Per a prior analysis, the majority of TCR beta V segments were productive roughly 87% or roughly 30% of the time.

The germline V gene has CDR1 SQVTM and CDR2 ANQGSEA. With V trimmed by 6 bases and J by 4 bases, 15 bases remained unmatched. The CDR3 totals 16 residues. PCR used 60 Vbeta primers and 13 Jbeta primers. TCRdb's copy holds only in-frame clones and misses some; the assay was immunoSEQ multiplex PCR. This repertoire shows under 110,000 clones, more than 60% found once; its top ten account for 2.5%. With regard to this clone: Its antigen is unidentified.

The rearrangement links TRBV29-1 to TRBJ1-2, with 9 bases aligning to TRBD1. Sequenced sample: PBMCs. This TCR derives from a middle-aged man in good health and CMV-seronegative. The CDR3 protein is CSVGGLQGAVSYGYTF. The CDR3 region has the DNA TGCAGCGTCGGTGGGTTACAGGGGGCTGTCTCCTATGGCTACACCTTC.